These 22 T cell receptor beta chains came from one sample sequenced in a study of molecular identifiers for immune sequencing clone quantification. TCRdb recomputed calls from the PCR reads with MiXCR, one row per CDR3 protein. The profile shows about 300,000 distinct CDR3 sequences, over 20% of them singletons. The sample comprised naive CD8+ T cells from blood, with Jurkat cell RNA spiked in. The subset was: FACS-sorted CD8+CD4-CCR7+CD45RA+ naive T cells. These receptor sequences come from a human donor in good health. Some libraries in this study had Jurkat cell RNA spiked in.

This clonotype has a count of ten or more. The CDR3 sequence: CASSEPDRSSSYEQYF. CDR3 coding DNA: TGTGCCAGTAGTGAACCAGACAGGTCGAGCTCCTACGAGCAGTACTTC. The V and J genes are TRBV19 and TRBJ2-7; TRBD1 is a possible D gene (6 bases). There are 16 residues in the CDR3. The V and J ends lost 5 bases and 0 bases respectively, with 17 bases between them. Germline-derived CDR1 and CDR2 are LNHDA and SQIVND (reference sequence).

This chain joins TRBV6-2 or TRBV6-3 and TRBJ2-3, with 9 bases that match TRBD2. Unmatched junction bases numbered 9, after V lost 2 bases and J lost 0 bases. Germline V gene lookup returns CDR1 MNHEY and CDR2 SVGEGT. The CDR3 spans 18 residues. The CDR3 loop reads CASSYRRVTSGSTDTQYF. CDR3 in DNA: TGTGCCAGCAGTTACAGGAGGGTGACTAGCGGAAGCACAGATACGCAGTATTTT.

The chain links TRBV5-3 to TRBJ1-1; D may be TRBD1 (5 bases). TRBV5-3 carries the ORF label, with uncertain function. The CDR3 covers 13 residues. The V end lost 10 bases, the J end lost 11 bases, and 24 bases lay between the germline ends. CDR3 in amino acids: CAGSLAAGRDAFF. In DNA, the CDR3 is TGTGCCGGCAGCTTGGCGGCAGGGAGGGATGCTTTCTTT.

This clonotype was observed at least ten times. V gene TRBV29-1 combines with J gene TRBJ2-1; a possible D gene is TRBD1 (8 bases). The CDR3 totals 13 residues. Per the germline V gene, CDR1 is SQVTM and CDR2 is ANQGSEA. V shed 4 bases and J shed 4 bases, with 11 bases lying between them. CDR3 in DNA: TGCAGCGTTGCACAGGGGGGGTACAATGAGCAGTTCTTC. Amino acid sequence: CSVAQGGYNEQFF.

Concerning this clonotype itself: A single base separates this from a much larger clone, so it may be a read error. The rearrangement links TRBV7-9 to TRBJ2-7, with 7 positions matching TRBD1. The CDR3 spans 16 residues. Germline V CDR1 and CDR2: SEHNR, FQNEAQ (reference sequence). The J segment lost 0 bases and the V segment lost 5 bases, leaving 10 bases of the junction unmatched. Here the CDR3 DNA reads TGTGCCAGCAGCCCTATCACAGGGGTGAGCTCCTACGAGCAGTACTTC. Amino acid sequence: CASSPITGVSSYEQYF.

V usage is TRBV6-2 or TRBV6-3 and J usage is TRBJ2-3, with 7 bases that match TRBD1. Germline CDR1 reads MNHEY; CDR2 reads SVGEGT. V shed 7 bases, J shed 2 bases, and the junction held 15 bases outside the gene matches. CDR3 length: 17 residues. As DNA, the CDR3 is TGTGCCAGCACCCTATCCGGGACAGAAATAGCCACAGATACGCAGTATTTT. This encodes CASTLSGTEIATDTQYF.

In this sample, this clonotype turned up a few times. The chain is built from TRBV7-9 and TRBJ2-7; 8 nucleotides match TRBD2. CDR1 SEHNR and CDR2 FQNEAQ come from the germline V gene (reference sequence). The CDR3 totals 15 residues. The V segment lost 3 bases and the J segment 7 bases; nucleotides outside the gene matches: 11. The CDR3 sequence is CASSFPAGEAKEQYF. CDR3 nucleotide sequence: TGTGCCAGCAGCTTCCCAGCGGGAGAGGCGAAGGAGCAGTACTTC.

The rearrangement links TRBV20-1 to TRBJ2-7; 11 positions match TRBD2. The CDR3 totals 16 residues. The germline gives CDR1 DFQATT, CDR2 SNEGSKA (reference sequence). The J segment lost 2 bases and the V segment lost 3 bases, leaving 9 bases of the junction unmatched. CDR3: CSASTRGLADTYEQYF. In nucleotides, the CDR3 is TGCAGTGCTAGTACACGGGGACTAGCGGATACCTACGAGCAGTACTTC.

Ten or more counts support this clonotype. The chain combines TRBV6-2 or TRBV6-3 with TRBJ1-2; TRBD1 aligns across 7 bases. CDR1 MNHEY and CDR2 SVGEGT come from the germline V gene. V dropped 5 bases and J dropped 0; count of bases not matched to a gene: 9. The CDR3 is 16 amino acids. CDR3 DNA sequence: TGTGCCAGCAGTCGGACAGGCCCGATTGCTAACTATGGCTACACCTTC. As protein: CASSRTGPIANYGYTF.

The chain links TRBV12-3 or TRBV12-4 to TRBJ2-1, with D perhaps matching TRBD1 (5 bases). This CDR3 is built from 15 residues. V gave up 6 bases and J gave up 3 bases, with 15 bases separating them. DNA of the CDR3: TGTGCCAGCAGCCCCCCAACAGGATTCTACAATGAGCAGTTCTTC. This codes for CASSPPTGFYNEQFF.

This clonotype was detected only a few times. The gene calls are TRBV27 and TRBJ2-3; D not resolved. V lost 4 bases and J lost 1, with 15 bases in between. The CDR3 loop spans 16 amino acids. Germline V gene sequence: CDR1 MNHEY, CDR2 SMNVEV (reference sequence). This CDR3 is CASSSLGSVGTDTQYF. The CDR3 region has the DNA TGTGCCAGCAGTTCCCTCGGTTCCGTGGGCACAGATACGCAGTATTTT.

There are many counts of this clonotype. V usage is TRBV4-3 and J usage is TRBJ1-2; D possibly corresponds to TRBD1 (5 bases). The germline V gene has CDR1 LGHNA and CDR2 YSLEER. V gave up 5 bases and J gave up 0 bases, with 22 bases separating them. The CDR3 totals 18 residues. The CDR3 is CASSKSYFEGVPNYGYTF. In DNA, the CDR3 is TGCGCCAGCAGCAAAAGTTATTTTGAAGGGGTCCCTAACTATGGCTACACCTTC.

The table lists this clonotype with many counts. The gene calls are TRBV28 and TRBJ1-1, with unresolved D. Germline values: CDR1 MDHEN, CDR2 SYDVKM. V shed 7 bases and J shed 8 bases, with 20 bases lying between them. The CDR3 consists of 14 residues. CDR3 loop: CASNFLAALGEAFF. The CDR3 nucleotides read TGTGCCAGCAACTTTCTGGCCGCCTTGGGAGAAGCTTTCTTT.

This clonotype was seen more than once but under ten times. V gene TRBV19 combines with J gene TRBJ2-6; D gene unclear. Trimming left V 10 bases short and J 9 bases short, with 22 bases between. CDR3 length equals 15 residues. The germline V gene has CDR1 LNHDA and CDR2 SQIVND (reference sequence). The CDR3 coding sequence is TGTGCCACTTCCGTGACGACCGGTTCCGGCAACGTCCTGACTTTC. Its protein product is CATSVTTGSGNVLTF.

Many counts were recorded for this clonotype. V and J are TRBV6-6 and TRBJ2-5, with TRBD2 matching 7 bases. The CDR3 extends over 17 amino acids. CDR1 and CDR2 from the germline V gene are MNHNY and SVGAGI (reference sequence). V trimming: 2 bases; J trimming: 2 bases; junction bases outside the gene matches: 11. Here the CDR3 DNA reads TGTGCCAGCAGTTACCTCATTTCGCGGGAGATACAAGAGACCCAGTACTTC. The encoded protein is CASSYLISREIQETQYF.

The chain couples TRBV27 to TRBJ1-1; D remains ambiguous. Germline V gives CDR1 MNHEY, CDR2 SMNVEV (reference sequence). Trimming shortened V by 2 bases and J by 1 base, and 8 bases separated the two germline ends. The CDR3 is 14 amino acids. CDR3 sequence reads: CASSLNGANTEAFF. The CDR3 DNA follows: TGTGCCAGCAGTTTAAACGGAGCGAACACTGAAGCTTTCTTT.

This clonotype has a count of ten or more. The chain recombines TRBV7-2 with TRBJ1-1; D possibly corresponds to TRBD1 (5 bases). The V end lost 4 bases, the J end lost 0 bases, and 18 bases lay between the germline ends. The CDR3 is 17 amino acids. In germline, CDR1 is SGHTA, CDR2 FQGNSA. CDR3 sequence reads: CASSSPQDWVMNTEAFF. For the CDR3, the DNA is TGTGCCAGCAGCTCCCCACAGGATTGGGTCATGAACACTGAAGCTTTCTTT.

In the case of this clonotype: A much larger clone differs from this one at a single base, so this may be a read error. The genes are TRBV27 and TRBJ2-3, with a tentative D call TRBD1 (6 bases). The tail of the sequence fits TRBJ1-5 better, so the J call may be wrong. This CDR3 is built from 16 residues. Looked up from germline, CDR1 is MNHEY and CDR2 is SMNVEV (reference sequence). The chain's CDR3 is CASSLYSAGDTDTQHF. CDR3 nucleotide sequence: TGTGCCAGCAGTTTATATTCAGCGGGGGACACAGATACGCAGCATTTT.

This clonotype was detected ten times or more. V and J are TRBV20-1 and TRBJ2-6, with D possibly TRBD1 on 5 matching bases. V was shortened by 5 bases and J by 0 bases, with 14 bases between the two germline ends. Germline CDR1 DFQATT, CDR2 SNEGSKA (reference sequence). The CDR3 runs 16 residues. The CDR3 DNA follows: TGCAGTGCTTTATTCAGGGAATCCTCTGGGGCCAACGTCCTGACTTTC. Translated: CSALFRESSGANVLTF.

The genes are TRBV10-1 and TRBJ2-5; 10 nucleotides align to TRBD2. From germline, CDR1 is WNHNN and CDR2 SYGVQD (reference sequence). The ends lost 6 bases at V and 5 bases at J; junction bases unmatched: 12. CDR3 length: 16 residues. The CDR3 DNA reads as TGCGCCAGCAGCCCAACTAGCGGGACCCTCGGGGAGACCCAGTACTTC. Its translation is CASSPTSGTLGETQYF.

The V and J genes are TRBV5-6 and TRBJ2-7; D is perhaps TRBD2 (5 bases). Germline V gene lookup returns CDR1 SGHDT and CDR2 YYEEEE. V was cut by 4 bases and J by 3 bases, with 14 bases left in between. The CDR3 has 14 residues. The CDR3 DNA reads TGTGCCAGCAGCGCGGGCCACCCCTACTACGAGCAGTACTTC. It is translated as CASSAGHPYYEQYF.

Many counts were recorded for this clonotype. The chain uses TRBV6-2 or TRBV6-3 and TRBJ2-1, with a weak D call TRBD1 (5 bases). Between the trimmed V and J ends, which lost 6 bases and 14 bases, there was a span of 11 bases. The CDR3 contains 10 residues. From germline, CDR1 is MNHEY and CDR2 SVGEGT. CDR3 loop: CASRGASEFF. The CDR3 coding sequence is TGTGCCAGCAGAGGGGCCTCGGAGTTCTTC.